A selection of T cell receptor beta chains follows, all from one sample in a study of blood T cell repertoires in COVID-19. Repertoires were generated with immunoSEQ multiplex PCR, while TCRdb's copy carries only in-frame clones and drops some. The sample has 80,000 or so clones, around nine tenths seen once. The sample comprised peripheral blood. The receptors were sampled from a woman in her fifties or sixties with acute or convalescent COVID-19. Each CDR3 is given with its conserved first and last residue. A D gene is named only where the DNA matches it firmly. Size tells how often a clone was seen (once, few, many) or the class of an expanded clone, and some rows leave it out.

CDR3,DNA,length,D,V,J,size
CASSVQGSSEGYTF,TGTGCCAGCAGCGTTCAGGGAAGTAGTGAGGGCTACACCTTC,14,.,TRBV9,TRBJ1-2,.
CASRGQNEKLFF,TGTGCCAGCAGGGGGCAGAATGAAAAACTGTTTTTT,12,.,TRBV27,TRBJ1-4,once
CASSVGGGYNSPLHF,TGTGCCAGCAGCGTAGGAGGGGGCTATAATTCACCCCTCCACTTT,15,.,TRBV9,TRBJ1-6,few
CASSDRGRGSYNEQFF,TGTGCCAGCAGCGACAGGGGGCGCGGGTCCTACAATGAGCAGTTCTTC,16,TRBD1,TRBV11-1,TRBJ2-1,few
CASSFSWGGTDTQYF,TGTGCCAGCAGCTTTTCTTGGGGCGGCACAGATACGCAGTATTTT,15,.,TRBV7-3,TRBJ2-3,.
CASSPHGDTEAFF,TGTGCCAGCAGTCCCCACGGGGACACTGAAGCTTTCTTT,13,.,TRBV25-1,TRBJ1-1,.
CAISVGLAGVGETQYF,TGTGCCATCAGTGTAGGACTAGCGGGAGTTGGAGAGACCCAGTACTTC,16,TRBD2,TRBV10-3,TRBJ2-5,.
CASSLGQGSEKLFF,TGCGCCAGCAGCCTGGGACAGGGAAGTGAAAAACTGTTTTTT,14,TRBD1,TRBV5-1,TRBJ1-4,once
CASSPRTGEQYF,TGTGCCAGCAGCCCCAGGACAGGCGAGCAGTACTTC,12,TRBD1,TRBV7-2,TRBJ2-7,.
CASSIGPDSGYTF,TGTGCCAGTAGTATAGGTCCTGACAGTGGCTACACCTTC,13,.,TRBV19,TRBJ1-2,.
CASSLVSGGAYEQYF,TGTGCCAGCAGCTTAGTTAGCGGGGGGGCTTACGAGCAGTACTTC,15,TRBD2,TRBV7-9,TRBJ2-7,.
CASRTSGSSYNEQFF,TGTGCCAGCCGGACTAGCGGGAGCTCCTACAATGAGCAGTTCTTC,15,TRBD2,TRBV19,TRBJ2-1,.
CASSLGGPSYEQYF,TGTGCCAGCAGTTTGGGGGGGCCTTCCTACGAGCAGTACTTC,14,.,TRBV6-2/TRBV6-3,TRBJ2-7,.